The next 19 T cell receptor beta chains were all read from a single sample in a study of shared clonotypes between healthy human individuals. Data came from immunoSEQ multiplex PCR; TCRdb stores just in-frame clones and leaves some out. The table records roughly 2 million clones, 90% to 97% of them present only once. The sample was naive CD4+ T cells sorted from blood. Subset described: CD45RA+ positively selected. The origin of the receptors is a man between 18 and 35 years old in good health.

On this clone: Within the sample, other DNA sequences also encode this same CDR3. V and J are TRBV7-2 and TRBJ2-5; a weak D match, TRBD1 (5 bases). CDR3 length: 12 residues. Germline CDR1 reads SGHTA; CDR2 reads FQGNSA. V lost 4 bases and J lost 5, with 8 bases in between. The CDR3 loop reads CASSSGRETQYF. CDR3 sequence (DNA): TGTGCCAGCAGCTCAGGGCGGGAGACCCAGTACTTC.

The rearrangement uses TRBV6-1 and TRBJ2-1, with TRBD2 as a possible D gene (6 bases). V was shortened by 1 base and J by 2 bases, with 12 bases between the two germline ends. CDR3 length: 16 amino acids. Germline V gene sequence: CDR1 MNHNS, CDR2 SASEGT. For the CDR3, the DNA is TGTGCCAGCAGTGAAGTAGGCGGGGTAACCTACAATGAGCAGTTCTTC. This codes for CASSEVGGVTYNEQFF.

The chain recombines TRBV5-1 with TRBJ2-3, with 9 bases lining up with TRBD2. CDR1 and CDR2 (germline): SGHRS, YFSETQ. The CDR3 totals 15 residues. V shed 0 bases, J shed 5 bases, and the junction held 4 bases outside the gene matches. The CDR3 DNA reads TGCGCCAGCAGCTTGGCCGGAGCGGGAGGAGATACGCAGTATTTT. Encoded protein: CASSLAGAGGDTQYF.

This chain links TRBV29-1 with TRBJ1-6; 9 bases match TRBD1. Germline CDR1 reads SQVTM; CDR2 reads ANQGSEA. The CDR3 runs 15 residues. The V segment lost 6 bases and the J segment 5 bases; nucleotides outside the gene matches: 8. The CDR3 is CSVRLTGGHNSPLHF. The CDR3 DNA sequence: TGCAGCGTAAGACTGACAGGGGGTCATAATTCACCCCTCCACTTT.

CDR3 sequence: CASSPLGVGTEAFF. The CDR3 DNA is TGTGCCAGCAGCCCTTTGGGGGTGGGGACTGAAGCTTTCTTT. This rearrangement joins TRBV7-2 to TRBJ1-1; perhaps TRBD1 as D (5 bases). V lost 5 bases to trimming and J lost 5 bases, with 15 bases between them. The CDR3 has 14 amino acids. Germline-derived CDR1 and CDR2 are SGHTA and FQGNSA. Full variable domain (missing parts from reference TRBV7-2 and TRBJ1-1): GAGVSQSPSNKVTEKGKDVELRCDPISGHTALYWYRQSLGQGLEFLIYFQGNSAPDKSGLPSDRFSAERTGGSVSTLTIQRTQQEDSAVYLCASSPLGVGTEAFFGQGTRLTVV.

Points on this clone: Within the sample, other DNA sequences also encode this same CDR3. V and J are TRBV5-6 and TRBJ2-7; D is unclear. CDR1 is SGHDT, CDR2 YYEEEE, per germline. The CDR3 runs to 14 residues. Trimming stripped 0 bases from V and 3 bases from J, with 10 bases between. CDR3 DNA: TGTGCCAGCAGCTTGGTCGGCCAAAGCTACGAGCAGTACTTC. The encoded protein is CASSLVGQSYEQYF.

This chain joins TRBV5-5 and TRBJ1-2; D gene ambiguous. The CDR3 sequence is 15 residues long. Germline V gene lookup returns CDR1 SGHKS and CDR2 YYEKEE (reference sequence). Trimming stripped 0 bases from V and 4 bases from J, with 13 bases between. The CDR3 region has the DNA TGTGCCAGCAGCTTGGCCAAGGAGGGTTCCTATGGCTACACCTTC. It translates to CASSLAKEGSYGYTF.

This clone was counted a single time. The V gene is TRBV10-3, the J gene TRBJ2-7; D call uncertain. Trimming stripped 3 bases from V and 4 bases from J, with 7 bases between. The germline gives CDR1 ENHRY, CDR2 SYGVKD. This CDR3 has 12 residues. The CDR3 coding sequence is TGTGCCATCAGTGATGGGATTTACGAGCAGTACTTC. It specifies CAISDGIYEQYF.

This chain connects TRBV2 to TRBJ2-1, with 7 bases fitting TRBD2. The CDR3 length is 15 residues. Trimming removed 2 bases from V and 10 bases from J; junction bases left unmatched: 11. The V gene's germline CDR1 is SNHLY and CDR2 FYNNEI. In DNA form, the CDR3 reads TGTGCCAGCAGTGAACAGCTGACTAGCTCGGTGGAGCAGTTCTTC. This translates into CASSEQLTSSVEQFF.

The chain joins TRBV28 to TRBJ1-1, with TRBD1 identical over 12 bases. Germline-derived CDR1 and CDR2 are MDHEN and SYDVKM. The length of the CDR3 is 17 residues. V shed 7 bases, J shed 0 bases, and the junction held 9 bases outside the gene matches. Here the CDR3 reads CASTPGGTGGLNTEAFF. CDR3 nucleotide sequence: TGTGCCAGCACCCCAGGCGGGACAGGGGGCCTGAACACTGAAGCTTTCTTT.

As for this clone: This same CDR3 is encoded by further DNA sequences in the sample. This chain uses TRBV9 with TRBJ2-5, with D unresolved. The CDR3 runs to 14 residues. The V end was cut by 0 bases, the J end by 2 bases, with 8 bases between. The germline gives CDR1 SGDLS, CDR2 YYNGEE. In DNA, the CDR3 is TGTGCCAGCAGCGTAGGCGGCCAACAAGAGACCCAGTACTTC. Its protein is CASSVGGQQETQYF.

The chain links TRBV7-9 to TRBJ2-7, with 7 bases identical to TRBD1. V was pared by 8 bases and J by 7 bases, with 11 bases of the junction left unmatched. CDR1 is SEHNR and CDR2 is FQNEAQ in the germline V gene (reference sequence). The CDR3 is 13 amino acids. The CDR3 sequence: CASGQKGAGEQYF. CDR3 sequence (DNA): TGTGCCAGCGGACAAAAGGGGGCAGGGGAGCAGTACTTC.

V is TRBV7-2 and J is TRBJ2-7; D is unresolved. CDR3 length equals 14 residues. V was clipped by 1 base and J by 2 bases, with 9 bases between them. CDR1 and CDR2 (germline): SGHTA, FQGNSA. The CDR3 reads CASSLEVGAYEQYF. The CDR3, as DNA: TGTGCCAGCAGCTTAGAGGTCGGAGCCTACGAGCAGTACTTC.

The rearrangement uses TRBV6-5 and TRBJ1-1; D remains ambiguous. CDR1 and CDR2 (germline): MNHEY, SVGAGI. Trimming pared 6 bases from V and 1 base from J, leaving 15 bases between. CDR3 length: 15 residues. The CDR3 DNA follows: TGTGCCAGCAGGACCCTCAGCCTTTCGAACACTGAAGCTTTCTTT. It is translated as CASRTLSLSNTEAFF.

The chain is built from TRBV5-5 and TRBJ1-2, with D uncertain. The CDR3 totals 14 residues. The V and J ends lost 4 bases and 1 base respectively, with 11 bases between them. The germline V gene has CDR1 SGHKS and CDR2 YYEKEE (reference sequence). The CDR3 region has the DNA TGTGCCAGCAGCCCGGATACGGGTAACTATGGCTACACCTTC. As protein: CASSPDTGNYGYTF.

The chain joins TRBV9 to TRBJ2-7; TRBD1 matches at 9 bases. Germline assignment: CDR1 SGDLS and CDR2 YYNGEE. CDR3 length equals 14 residues. J gave up 3 bases and V 3 bases, and 4 bases lay outside the gene matches. CDR3 protein: CASSAGTGYYEQYF. The CDR3 DNA follows: TGTGCCAGCAGCGCCGGGACAGGGTACTACGAGCAGTACTTC.

V is TRBV28 and J is TRBJ2-3; 7 nucleotides match TRBD1. The CDR3 covers 15 residues. Trimming removed 2 bases from V and 0 bases from J; junction bases left unmatched: 2. Germline V lookup: CDR1 MDHEN, CDR2 SYDVKM. Written as DNA, the CDR3 is TGTGCCAGCAGTTTACAGGGGGTTAGCACAGATACGCAGTATTTT. Protein sequence: CASSLQGVSTDTQYF.

The chain is built from TRBV2 and TRBJ1-5, with D tentatively TRBD1 (5 bases). The ends were cut back, 8 bases at V and 3 bases at J, with 17 bases in the middle. Germline CDR1 is SNHLY and CDR2 is FYNNEI. The CDR3 has 15 residues. The CDR3: CASSRETASNQPQHF. The DNA of the CDR3 is TGTGCCAGCTCGAGAGAGACAGCTTCCAATCAGCCCCAGCATTTT.

The chain carries TRBV6-1 and TRBJ1-6; D might be TRBD1 (5 bases). The germline gives CDR1 MNHNS, CDR2 SASEGT. The CDR3 has 17 amino acids. Trimming cost V 2 bases and J 7 bases, with 18 bases left between them. Here the CDR3 DNA reads TGTGCCAGCAGTGAAAGGGGCGGGCAGGCTTCGAATTCACCCCTCCACTTT. It specifies CASSERGGQASNSPLHF.